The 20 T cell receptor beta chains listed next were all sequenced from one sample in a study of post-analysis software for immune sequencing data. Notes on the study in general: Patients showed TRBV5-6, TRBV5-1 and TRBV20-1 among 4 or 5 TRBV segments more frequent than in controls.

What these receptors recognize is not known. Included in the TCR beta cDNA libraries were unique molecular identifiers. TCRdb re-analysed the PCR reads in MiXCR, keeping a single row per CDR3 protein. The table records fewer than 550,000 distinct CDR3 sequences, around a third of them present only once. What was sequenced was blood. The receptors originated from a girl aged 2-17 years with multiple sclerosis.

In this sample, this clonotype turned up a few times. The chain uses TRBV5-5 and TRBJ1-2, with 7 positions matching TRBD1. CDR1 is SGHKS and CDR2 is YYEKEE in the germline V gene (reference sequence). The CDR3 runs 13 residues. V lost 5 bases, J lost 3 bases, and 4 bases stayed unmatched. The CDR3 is CASRSTGDYGYTF. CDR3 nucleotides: TGTGCCAGCAGGTCTACAGGGGACTATGGCTACACCTTC.

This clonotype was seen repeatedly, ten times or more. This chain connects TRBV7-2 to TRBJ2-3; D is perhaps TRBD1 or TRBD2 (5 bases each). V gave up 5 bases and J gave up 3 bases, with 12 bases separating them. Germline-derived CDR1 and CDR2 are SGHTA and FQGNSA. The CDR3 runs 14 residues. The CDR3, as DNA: TGTGCCAGCAGCGGGGGTATCTTAACAGATACGCAGTATTTT. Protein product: CASSGGILTDTQYF.

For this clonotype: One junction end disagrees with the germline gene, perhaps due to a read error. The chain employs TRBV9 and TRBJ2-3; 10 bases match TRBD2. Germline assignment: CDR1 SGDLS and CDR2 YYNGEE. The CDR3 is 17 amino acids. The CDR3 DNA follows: TGTGCCGGCAGCAAGATTAGCGGGGGGCGGCTCACAGATACGCAGTATTTT. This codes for CAGSKISGGRLTDTQYF.

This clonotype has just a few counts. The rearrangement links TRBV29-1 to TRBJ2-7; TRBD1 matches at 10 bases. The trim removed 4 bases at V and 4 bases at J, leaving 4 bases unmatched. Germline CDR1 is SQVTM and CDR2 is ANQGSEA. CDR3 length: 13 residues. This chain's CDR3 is CSVAPGQGYEQYF. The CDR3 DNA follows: TGCAGCGTTGCGCCGGGACAGGGGTACGAGCAGTACTTC.

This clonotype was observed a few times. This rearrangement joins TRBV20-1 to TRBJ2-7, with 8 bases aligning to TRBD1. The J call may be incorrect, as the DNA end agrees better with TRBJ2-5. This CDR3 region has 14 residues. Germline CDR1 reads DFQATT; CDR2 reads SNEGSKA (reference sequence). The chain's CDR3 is CSASSDRGVKTQYF. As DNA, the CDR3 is TGCAGTGCTAGTAGTGACAGGGGTGTGAAGACCCAGTACTTC.

CDR3 DNA sequence: TGCGCCAGCAGCTTACGGCCCCCTGGGGAGTACAATGAGCAGTTCTTC. Its protein is CASSLRPPGEYNEQFF. The chain is built from TRBV5-1 and TRBJ2-1, with D perhaps TRBD2 (5 bases). Between the trimmed V and J ends, which lost 2 bases and 4 bases, there was a span of 16 bases. CDR1 and CDR2 (germline): SGHRS, YFSETQ. CDR3 length: 16 amino acids.

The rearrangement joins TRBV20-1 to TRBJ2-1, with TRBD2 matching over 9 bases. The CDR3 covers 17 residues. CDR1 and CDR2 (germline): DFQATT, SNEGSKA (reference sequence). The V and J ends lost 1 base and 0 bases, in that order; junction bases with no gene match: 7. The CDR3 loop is CSARGLAGRSSYNEQFF. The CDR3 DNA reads TGCAGTGCTAGAGGCCTAGCGGGGAGAAGCTCCTACAATGAGCAGTTCTTC.

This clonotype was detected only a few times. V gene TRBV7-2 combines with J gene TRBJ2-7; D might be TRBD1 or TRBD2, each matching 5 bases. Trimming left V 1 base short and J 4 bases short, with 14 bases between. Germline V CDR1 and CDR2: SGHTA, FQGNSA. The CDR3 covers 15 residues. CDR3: CASSLGSGRTYEQYF. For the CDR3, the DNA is TGTGCCAGCAGCTTAGGCTCGGGACGCACTTACGAGCAGTACTTC.

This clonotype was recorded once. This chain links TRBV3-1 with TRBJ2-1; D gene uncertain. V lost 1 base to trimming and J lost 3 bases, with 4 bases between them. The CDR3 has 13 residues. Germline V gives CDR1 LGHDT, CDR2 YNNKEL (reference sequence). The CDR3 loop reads CASSQALYNEQFF. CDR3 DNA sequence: TGTGCCAGCAGCCAAGCCCTCTACAATGAGCAGTTCTTC.

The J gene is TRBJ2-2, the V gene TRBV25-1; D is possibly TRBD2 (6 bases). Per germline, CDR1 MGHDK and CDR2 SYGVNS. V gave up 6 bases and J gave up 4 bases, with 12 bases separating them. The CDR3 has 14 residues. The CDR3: CASRNGGGTGELFF. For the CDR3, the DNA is TGTGCCAGCAGGAACGGGGGAGGCACCGGGGAGCTGTTTTTT.

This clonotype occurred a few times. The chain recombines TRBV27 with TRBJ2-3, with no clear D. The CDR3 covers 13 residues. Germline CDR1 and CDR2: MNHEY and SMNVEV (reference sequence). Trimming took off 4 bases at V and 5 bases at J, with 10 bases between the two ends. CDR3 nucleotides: TGTGCCAGCAGTTCTAGGGCGGTAGATACGCAGTATTTT. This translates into CASSSRAVDTQYF.

The CDR3 DNA reads as TGTGCCACCTCAAGGGGAAACATTCAGTACTTC. It is translated as CATSRGNIQYF. The rearrangement links TRBV10-3 to TRBJ2-4; TRBD1 might be the D (5 bases). Germline V gene sequence: CDR1 ENHRY, CDR2 SYGVKD. V lost 10 bases and J lost 6, with 10 bases in between. The CDR3 is 11 residues long.

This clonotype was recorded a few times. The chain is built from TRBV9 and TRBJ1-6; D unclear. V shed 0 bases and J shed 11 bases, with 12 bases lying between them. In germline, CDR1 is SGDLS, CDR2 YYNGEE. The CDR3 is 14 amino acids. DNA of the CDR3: TGTGCCAGCAGCGTAGACCCAGGTCGTGCACCCCTCCACTTT. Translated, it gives CASSVDPGRAPLHF.

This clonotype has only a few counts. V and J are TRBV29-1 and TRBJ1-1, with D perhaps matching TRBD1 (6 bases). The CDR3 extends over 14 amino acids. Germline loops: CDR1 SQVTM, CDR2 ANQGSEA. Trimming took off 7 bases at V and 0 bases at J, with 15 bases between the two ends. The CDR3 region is CSAWGRGMNTEAFF. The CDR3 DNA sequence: TGCAGCGCTTGGGGGAGGGGGATGAACACTGAAGCTTTCTTT.

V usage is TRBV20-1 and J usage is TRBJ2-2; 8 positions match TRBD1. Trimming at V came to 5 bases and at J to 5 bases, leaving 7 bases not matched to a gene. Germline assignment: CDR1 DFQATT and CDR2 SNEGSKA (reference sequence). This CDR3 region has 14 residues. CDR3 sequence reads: CSAPRDRRTGELFF. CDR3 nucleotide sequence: TGCAGTGCTCCCCGGGACAGGCGTACCGGGGAGCTGTTTTTT.

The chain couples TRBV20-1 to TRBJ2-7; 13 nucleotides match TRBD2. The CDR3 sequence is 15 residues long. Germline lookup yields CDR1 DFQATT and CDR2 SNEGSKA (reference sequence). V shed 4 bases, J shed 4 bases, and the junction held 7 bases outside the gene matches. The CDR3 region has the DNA TGCAGTGCTACCGACCCGACTAGCGGGGGGTACGAGCAGTACTTC. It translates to CSATDPTSGGYEQYF.

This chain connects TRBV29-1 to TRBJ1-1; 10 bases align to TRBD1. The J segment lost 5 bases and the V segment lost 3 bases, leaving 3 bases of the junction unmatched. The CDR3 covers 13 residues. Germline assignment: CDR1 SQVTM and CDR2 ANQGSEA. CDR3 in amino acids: CSVEGQGMTEAFF. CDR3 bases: TGCAGCGTTGAGGGACAGGGGATGACTGAAGCTTTCTTT. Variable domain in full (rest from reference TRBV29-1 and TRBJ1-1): SAVISQKPSRDICQRGTSLTIQCQVDSQVTMMFWYRQQPGQSLTLIATANQGSEATYESGFVIDKFPISRPNLTFSTLTVSNMSPEDSSIYLCSVEGQGMTEAFFGQGTRLTVV.

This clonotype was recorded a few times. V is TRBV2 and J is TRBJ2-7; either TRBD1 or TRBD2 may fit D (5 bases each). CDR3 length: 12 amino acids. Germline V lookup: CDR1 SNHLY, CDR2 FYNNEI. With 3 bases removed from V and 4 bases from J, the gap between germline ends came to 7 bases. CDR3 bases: TGTGCCAGCAGTGAGGGGGAGTACGAGCAGTACTTC. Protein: CASSEGEYEQYF.

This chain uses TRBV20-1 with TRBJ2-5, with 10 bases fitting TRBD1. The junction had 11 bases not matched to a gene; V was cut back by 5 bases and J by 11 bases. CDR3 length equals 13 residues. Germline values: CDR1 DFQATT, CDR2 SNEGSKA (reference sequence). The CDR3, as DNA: TGCAGTGCTCCAGGACAGGGGGACTACGGGCAGTACTTC. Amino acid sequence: CSAPGQGDYGQYF.

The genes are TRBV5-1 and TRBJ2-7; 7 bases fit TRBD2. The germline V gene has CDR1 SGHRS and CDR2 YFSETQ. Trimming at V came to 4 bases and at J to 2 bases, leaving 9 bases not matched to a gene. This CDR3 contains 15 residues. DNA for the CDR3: TGCGCCAGCAGCCCATTTGGGGGGGGAGCCTACGAGCAGTACTTC. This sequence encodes CASSPFGGGAYEQYF.